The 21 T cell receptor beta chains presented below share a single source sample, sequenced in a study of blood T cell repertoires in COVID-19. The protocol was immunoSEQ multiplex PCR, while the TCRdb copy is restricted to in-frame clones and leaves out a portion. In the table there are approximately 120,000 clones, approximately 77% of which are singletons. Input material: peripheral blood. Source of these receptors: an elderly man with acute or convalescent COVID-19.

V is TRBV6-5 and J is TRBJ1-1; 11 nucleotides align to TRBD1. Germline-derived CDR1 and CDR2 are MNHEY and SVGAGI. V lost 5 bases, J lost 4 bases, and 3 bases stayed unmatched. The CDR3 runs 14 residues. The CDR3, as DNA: TGTGCCAGCAGTCCCGGGACAGGGGGCACTGAAGCTTTCTTT. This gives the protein CASSPGTGGTEAFF.

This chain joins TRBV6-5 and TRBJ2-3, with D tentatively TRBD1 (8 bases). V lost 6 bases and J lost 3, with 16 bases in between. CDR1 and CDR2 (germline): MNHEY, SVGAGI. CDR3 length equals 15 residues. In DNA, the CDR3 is TGTGCCAGCAGCACGACAGGGGAGGGAACAGATACGCAGTATTTT. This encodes CASSTTGEGTDTQYF.

The DNA for the CDR3 is TGTGCCAGCAGCTTACGTGAAGGAGGTGAAGCTTTCTTT. It codes for CASSLREGGEAFF. The genes are TRBV7-9 and TRBJ1-1, with unresolved D. This CDR3 has 13 amino acids. The V and J ends lost 2 bases and 7 bases respectively, with 11 bases between them. From germline, CDR1 is SEHNR and CDR2 FQNEAQ (reference sequence).

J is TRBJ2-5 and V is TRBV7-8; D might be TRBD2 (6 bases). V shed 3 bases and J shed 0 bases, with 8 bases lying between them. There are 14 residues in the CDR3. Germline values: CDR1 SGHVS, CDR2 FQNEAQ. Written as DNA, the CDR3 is TGTGCCAGCAGCTTCCGGGACTACCAAGAGACCCAGTACTTC. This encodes CASSFRDYQETQYF.

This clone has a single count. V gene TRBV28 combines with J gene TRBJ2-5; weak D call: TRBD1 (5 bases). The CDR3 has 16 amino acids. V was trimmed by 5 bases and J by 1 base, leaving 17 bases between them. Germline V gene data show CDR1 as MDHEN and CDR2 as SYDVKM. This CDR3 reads CASSTLGLLSQETQYF. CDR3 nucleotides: TGTGCCAGCAGTACGCTGGGGCTTTTAAGCCAAGAGACCCAGTACTTC.

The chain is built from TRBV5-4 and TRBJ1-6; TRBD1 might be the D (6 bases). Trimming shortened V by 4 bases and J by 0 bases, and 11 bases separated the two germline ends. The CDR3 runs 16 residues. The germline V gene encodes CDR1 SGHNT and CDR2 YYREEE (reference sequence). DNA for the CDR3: TGTGCCAGCAGCGTTCAGGGGAACTCCTATAATTCACCCCTCCACTTT. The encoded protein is CASSVQGNSYNSPLHF.

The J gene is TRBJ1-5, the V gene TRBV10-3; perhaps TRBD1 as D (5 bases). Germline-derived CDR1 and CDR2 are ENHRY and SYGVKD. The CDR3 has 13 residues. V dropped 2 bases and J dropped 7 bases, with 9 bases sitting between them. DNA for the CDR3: TGTGCCATCAGTGAGCAGGGTTCACAGCCCCAGCATTTT. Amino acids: CAISEQGSQPQHF.

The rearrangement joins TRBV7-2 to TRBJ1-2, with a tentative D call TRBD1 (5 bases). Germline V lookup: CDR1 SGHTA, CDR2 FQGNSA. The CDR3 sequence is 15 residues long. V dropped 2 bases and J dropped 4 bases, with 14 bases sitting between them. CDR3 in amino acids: CASSLQGMGVYGYTF. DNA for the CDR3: TGTGCCAGCAGCTTACAGGGAATGGGCGTCTATGGCTACACCTTC.

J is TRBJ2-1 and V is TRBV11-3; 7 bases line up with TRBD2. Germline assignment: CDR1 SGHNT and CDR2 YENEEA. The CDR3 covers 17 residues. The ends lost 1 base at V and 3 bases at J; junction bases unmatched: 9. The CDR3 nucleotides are TGTGCCAGCAGCTTAGGGCCTTCTAGCGGCTTCTACAATGAGCAGTTCTTC. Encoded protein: CASSLGPSSGFYNEQFF.

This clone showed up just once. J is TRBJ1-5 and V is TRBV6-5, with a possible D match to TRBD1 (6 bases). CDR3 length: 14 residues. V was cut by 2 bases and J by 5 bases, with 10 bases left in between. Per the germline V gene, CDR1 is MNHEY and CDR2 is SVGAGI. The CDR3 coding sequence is TGTGCCAGCAGTTACCCCGAGGGGGATCAGCCCCAGCATTTT. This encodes CASSYPEGDQPQHF.

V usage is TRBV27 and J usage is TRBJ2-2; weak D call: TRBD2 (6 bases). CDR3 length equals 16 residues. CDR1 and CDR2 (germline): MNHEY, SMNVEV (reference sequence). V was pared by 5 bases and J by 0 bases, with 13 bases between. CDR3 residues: CASSPLGGSNTGELFF. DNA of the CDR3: TGTGCCAGCAGTCCCCTGGGGGGATCGAACACCGGGGAGCTGTTTTTT.

CDR3 sequence (DNA): TGTGCCAGCAGTCCCAGCGGGGGTAGAAACGAGCAGTACTTC. Protein: CASSPSGGRNEQYF. The rearrangement links TRBV2 to TRBJ2-7; 8 bases align to TRBD2. CDR1 and CDR2 (germline): SNHLY, FYNNEI. V lost 5 bases to trimming and J lost 5 bases; unmatched junction nucleotides: 8. The CDR3 is 14 residues long.

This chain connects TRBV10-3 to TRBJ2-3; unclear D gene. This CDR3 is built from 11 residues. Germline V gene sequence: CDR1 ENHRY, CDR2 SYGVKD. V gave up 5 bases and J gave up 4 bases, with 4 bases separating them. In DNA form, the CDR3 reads TGTGCCATCAGTCGGGCAGATACGCAGTATTTT. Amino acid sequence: CAISRADTQYF.

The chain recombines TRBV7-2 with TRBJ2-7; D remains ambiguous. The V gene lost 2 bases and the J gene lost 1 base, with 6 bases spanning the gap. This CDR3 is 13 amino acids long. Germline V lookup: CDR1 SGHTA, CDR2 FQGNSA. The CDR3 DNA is TGTGCCAGCAGCTTATTCGTTTCCTACGAGCAGTACTTC. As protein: CASSLFVSYEQYF.

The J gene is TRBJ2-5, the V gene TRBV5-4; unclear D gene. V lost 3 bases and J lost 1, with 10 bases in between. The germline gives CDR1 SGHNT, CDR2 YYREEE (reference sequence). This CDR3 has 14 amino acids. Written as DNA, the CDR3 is TGTGCCAGCAGCTCTTTTAGTGCCCAAGAGACCCAGTACTTC. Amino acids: CASSSFSAQETQYF.

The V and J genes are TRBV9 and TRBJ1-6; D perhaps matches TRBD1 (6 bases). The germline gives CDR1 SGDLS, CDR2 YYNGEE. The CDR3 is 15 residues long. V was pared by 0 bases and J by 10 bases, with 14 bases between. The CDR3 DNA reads TGTGCCAGCAGCGTAGCTGGGGGGGCTGGGTCACCCCTCCACTTT. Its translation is CASSVAGGAGSPLHF.

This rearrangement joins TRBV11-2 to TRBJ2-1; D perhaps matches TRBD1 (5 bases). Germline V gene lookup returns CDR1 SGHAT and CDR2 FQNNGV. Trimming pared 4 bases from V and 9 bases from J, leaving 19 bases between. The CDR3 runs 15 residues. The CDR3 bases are TGTGCCAGCAGCTCTCAGGTGGCAGGGTTAAGTGAGCAGTTCTTC. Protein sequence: CASSSQVAGLSEQFF.

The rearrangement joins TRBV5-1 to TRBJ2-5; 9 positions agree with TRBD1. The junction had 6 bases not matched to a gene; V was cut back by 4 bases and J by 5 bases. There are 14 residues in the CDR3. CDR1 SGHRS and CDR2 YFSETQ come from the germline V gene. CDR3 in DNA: TGCGCCAGCAGCAAGGGGACAGGGCGGGAGACCCAGTACTTC. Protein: CASSKGTGRETQYF.

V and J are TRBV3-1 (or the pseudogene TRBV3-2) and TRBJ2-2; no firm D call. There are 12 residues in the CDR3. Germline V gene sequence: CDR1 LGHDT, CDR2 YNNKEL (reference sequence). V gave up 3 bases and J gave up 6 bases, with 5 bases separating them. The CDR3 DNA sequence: TGTGCCAGCAGCCAGTGGCCCGGGGAGCTGTTTTTT. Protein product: CASSQWPGELFF.

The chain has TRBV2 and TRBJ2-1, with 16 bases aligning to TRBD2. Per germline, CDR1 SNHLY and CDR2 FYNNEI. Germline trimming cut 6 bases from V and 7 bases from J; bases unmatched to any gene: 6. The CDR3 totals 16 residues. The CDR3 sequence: CASSASGLAGGNEQFF. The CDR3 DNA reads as TGTGCCAGCAGCGCCTCGGGACTAGCGGGGGGGAATGAGCAGTTCTTC. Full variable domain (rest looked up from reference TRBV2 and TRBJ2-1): EPEVTQTPSHQVTQMGQEVILRCVPISNHLYFYWYRQILGQKVEFLVSFYNNEISEKSEIFDDQFSVERPDGSNFTLKIRSTKLEDSAMYFCASSASGLAGGNEQFFGPGTRLTVL.

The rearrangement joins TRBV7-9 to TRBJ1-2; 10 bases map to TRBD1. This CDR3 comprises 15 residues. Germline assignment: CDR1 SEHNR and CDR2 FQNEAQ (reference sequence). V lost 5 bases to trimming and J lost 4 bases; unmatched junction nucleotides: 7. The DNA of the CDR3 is TGTGCCAGCAGCAGCGGGACAGGGGAGACCTATGGCTACACCTTC. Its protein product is CASSSGTGETYGYTF.